This passage covers 6 T cell receptor beta chains from one sample sequenced in a study of OX40 agonist ivuxolimab in advanced cancers. Receptor libraries were prepared by the immunoSEQ multiplex PCR assay. Entries here come from immuneACCESS through TCRdb and include only in-frame sequences with V and J called. Some clones fail to appear in such tables; in the studies checked, an unresolved V gene covers under half of the shortfall, and the cause of the remainder is unknown. The sample table contains tens of thousands of clones; only one count was recorded for 80% to 90% of them. The top ten hold more than 2% of the sample. The material sequenced was CD4+ or CD8+ T cells sorted from blood, taken in a trial of the OX40 agonist ivuxolimab. The source of these receptors is an adult with an advanced solid tumor such as melanoma, head and neck, liver or kidney cancer.

This chain connects TRBV7-9 to TRBJ1-5; TRBD1 might be the D (5 bases). The CDR3 has 12 amino acids. Germline values: CDR1 SEHNR, CDR2 FQNEAQ (reference sequence). V gave up 4 bases and J gave up 16 bases, with 17 bases separating them. In DNA, the CDR3 is TGTGCCAGCAGCTATGGGGGGGTATTCCTACATTTT. The encoded protein is CASSYGGVFLHF.

The chain employs TRBV30 and TRBJ2-6, with 9 bases matching TRBD1. CDR1 and CDR2 (germline): GTSNPN, SVGIG (reference sequence). The CDR3 spans 15 residues. V shed 4 bases and J 2 bases; nucleotides not matched to a gene: 3. CDR3 loop: CAWKRQGAGANVLTF. The CDR3 DNA sequence: TGTGCCTGGAAGCGACAGGGGGCTGGGGCCAACGTCCTGACTTTC.

This CDR3 is CASSLASGRPNTQYF. DNA for the CDR3: TGTGCCAGCAGCTTAGCCAGCGGGAGGCCGAATACGCAGTATTTT. The chain recombines TRBV11-3 with TRBJ2-3, with 9 bases identical to TRBD2. The V gene's germline CDR1 is SGHNT and CDR2 YENEEA. Germline trimming cut 1 base from V and 7 bases from J; bases unmatched to any gene: 6. This CDR3 comprises 15 residues. Full variable domain (missing parts from reference TRBV11-3 and TRBJ2-3): EAGVVQSPRYKIIEKKQPVAFWCNPISGHNTLYWYLQNLGQGPELLIRYENEEAVDDSQLPKDRFSAERLKGVDSTLKIQPAELGDSAVYLCASSLASGRPNTQYFGPGTRLTVL.

The rearrangement links TRBV19 to TRBJ2-7; a possible D gene is TRBD2 (7 bases). V gave up 4 bases and J gave up 7 bases, with 14 bases separating them. The germline CDR1 and CDR2 sequences are LNHDA and SQIVND (reference sequence). The CDR3 runs to 13 residues. In DNA form, the CDR3 reads TGTGCCAGTAGTAGAGGGGGGGCTGAGGAGCAGTACTTC. Translated, it gives CASSRGGAEEQYF.

The chain carries TRBV27 and TRBJ1-3, with D unclear. The V gene's germline CDR1 is MNHEY and CDR2 SMNVEV (reference sequence). V lost 2 bases to trimming and J lost 4 bases, with 9 bases between them. The CDR3 runs 14 residues. CDR3 nucleotide sequence: TGTGCCAGCAGTTTACGAGGCCTCGGAAACACCATATATTTT. Its translation is CASSLRGLGNTIYF.

V and J are TRBV28 and TRBJ2-7, with D tentatively TRBD1 (7 bases). CDR1 is MDHEN, CDR2 SYDVKM, per germline. The CDR3 sequence is 13 residues long. V was shortened by 11 bases and J by 0 bases, with 14 bases between the two germline ends. CDR3 sequence: CAGGTASSYEQYF. Here the CDR3 DNA reads TGTGCCGGGGGGACAGCGAGCTCCTACGAGCAGTACTTC.